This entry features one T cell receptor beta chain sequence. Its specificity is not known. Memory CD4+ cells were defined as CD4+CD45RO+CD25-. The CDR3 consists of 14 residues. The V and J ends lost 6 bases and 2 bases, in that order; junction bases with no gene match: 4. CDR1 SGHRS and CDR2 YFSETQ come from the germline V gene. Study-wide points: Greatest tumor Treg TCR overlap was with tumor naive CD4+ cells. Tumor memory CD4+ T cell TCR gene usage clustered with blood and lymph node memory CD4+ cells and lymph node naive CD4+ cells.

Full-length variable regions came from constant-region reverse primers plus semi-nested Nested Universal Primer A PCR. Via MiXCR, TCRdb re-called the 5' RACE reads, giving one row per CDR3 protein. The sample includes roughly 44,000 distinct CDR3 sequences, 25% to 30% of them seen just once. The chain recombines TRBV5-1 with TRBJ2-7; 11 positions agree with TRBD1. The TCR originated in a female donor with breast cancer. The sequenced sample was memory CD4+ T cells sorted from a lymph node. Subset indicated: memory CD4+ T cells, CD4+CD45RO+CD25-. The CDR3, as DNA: TGCGCCAGCAAGCCGGGACAGGGGGCCTACGAGCAGTACTTC. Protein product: CASKPGQGAYEQYF.